This T cell receptor (beta chain) was found in a study of blood T cell repertoires in COVID-19. Background on the study: Acute and convalescent COVID-19 samples came from the United States, Italy and Spain. T cells, B-cell-depleted T cells, or PBMCs supplied cDNA or gDNA.

This clone turned up a few times. The trim removed 5 bases at V and 2 bases at J, leaving 16 bases unmatched. CDR1 is SEHNR, CDR2 FQNEAQ, per germline (reference sequence). CDR3 length: 19 amino acids. Original processing notes: Reference gene primer amplification gave estimated nucleated cell counts. The protocol was immunoSEQ multiplex PCR, while the TCRdb copy is restricted to in-frame clones and leaves out a portion. The V and J calls and clone size come from that table; D and trimming were worked out from the DNA. The sample carries more than 150,000 clones, 70% to 90% recorded once. The sequence was obtained from a man aged 35-49 years with active or convalescent COVID-19. The specimen sequenced was peripheral blood. The chain uses TRBV7-9 and TRBJ2-3; 10 bases map to TRBD1. The CDR3 reads CASSLTIPGQGRSTDTQYF. The CDR3 nucleotides are TGTGCCAGCAGCCTAACGATCCCGGGACAGGGGAGGTCCACAGATACGCAGTATTTT. Full variable domain (remainder filled in from reference TRBV7-9 and TRBJ2-3): DTGVSQNPRHKITKRGQNVTFRCDPISEHNRLYWYRQTLGQGPEFLTYFQNEAQLEKSRLLSDRFSAERPKGSFSTLEIQRTEQGDSAMYLCASSLTIPGQGRSTDTQYFGPGTRLTVL.